Following are 8 T cell receptor beta chains from one sample sequenced in a study of blood T cells in healthy people across ages. It was with a sample-barcoded 5' primer and a J-beta primer mix that a second PCR of about 7 to 12 cycles was run. TCRdb analysed the 5' RACE reads with MiXCR anew, one entry per CDR3 protein. The profile shows under 850,000 distinct CDR3 sequences, 35% to 40% of them singletons. Sequencing used blood. The receptors shown here come from a man aged 18 to 30 in good health.

The chain uses TRBV12-3 or TRBV12-4 and TRBJ1-1; no firm D call. The CDR3 consists of 17 residues. Trimming removed 0 bases at V and 1 base at J, with 15 bases between. The CDR3 is CASSLALSVSENTEAFF. The CDR3 DNA is TGTGCCAGCAGTTTAGCGCTCTCAGTCTCAGAGAACACTGAAGCTTTCTTT.

This clonotype was detected ten times or more. The chain carries TRBV12-3 or TRBV12-4 and TRBJ1-2, with D perhaps TRBD1 (5 bases). V was clipped by 5 bases and J by 4 bases, with 11 bases between them. This CDR3 spans 13 amino acids. CDR3 DNA: TGTGCCAGCAGTCCGACAGCCTTCTATGGCTACACCTTC. This encodes CASSPTAFYGYTF.

The V call is TRBV4-1, the J call TRBJ2-4, with TRBD1 identical over 9 bases. The closer fit of TRBJ2-7 to the DNA end suggests the J call may be wrong. Per germline, CDR1 MGHRA and CDR2 YSYEKL. The CDR3 is made up of 16 amino acids. The CDR3 sequence: CASSQVSGTGHYEQYF. Written as DNA, the CDR3 is TGCGCCAGCAGCCAAGTTTCGGGGACAGGGCACTACGAGCAGTACTTC.

CDR3 region: CASSLLGGTSTDTQYF. In DNA, the CDR3 is TGTGCCAGCAGCTTACTAGGGGGTACTAGCACAGATACGCAGTATTTT. J is TRBJ2-3 and V is TRBV7-9; D is possibly TRBD1 (6 bases). From germline, CDR1 is SEHNR and CDR2 FQNEAQ (reference sequence). The CDR3 runs to 16 residues. Trimming pared 2 bases from V and 0 bases from J, leaving 12 bases between. The variable domain in full, completed from reference TRBV7-9 and TRBJ2-3, reads DTGVSQNPRHKITKRGQNVTFRCDPISEHNRLYWYRQTLGQGPEFLTYFQNEAQLEKSRLLSDRFSAERPKGSFSTLEIQRTEQGDSAMYLCASSLLGGTSTDTQYFGPGTRLTVL.

This clonotype has just a few counts. V and J are TRBV25-1 and TRBJ2-7; weak D call: TRBD1 (5 bases). This CDR3 is built from 14 residues. The germline V and J ends were trimmed by 4 bases and 6 bases, with 16 bases remaining between them. Germline V gives CDR1 MGHDK, CDR2 SYGVNS. The CDR3 spells CASSATGIVAEQYF. The CDR3 DNA follows: TGTGCCAGCAGTGCCACAGGTATTGTTGCCGAGCAGTACTTC.

V gene TRBV4-3 combines with J gene TRBJ2-7; 9 bases line up with TRBD2. The end of the DNA fits TRBJ2-5 better, so the J call may be wrong. This CDR3 is built from 18 residues. The germline V gene encodes CDR1 LGHNA and CDR2 YSLEER. CDR3 in DNA: TGCGCCAGCAGCCAAGATCAAAACCGCCTAGCGGGGAGGGAGACCCAGTACTTC. This translates into CASSQDQNRLAGRETQYF.

This clonotype was found a few times. V gene TRBV10-3 combines with J gene TRBJ1-1; TRBD1 is a possible D gene (5 bases). This CDR3 region has 14 residues. Germline V CDR1 and CDR2: ENHRY, SYGVKD. Trimming cost V 9 bases and J 4 bases, with 18 bases left between them. CDR3: CAIGGRDAGTEAFF. CDR3 sequence (DNA): TGTGCCATAGGAGGCCGGGACGCAGGCACTGAAGCTTTCTTT.

The rearrangement uses TRBV12-3 or TRBV12-4 and TRBJ2-3; 7 positions match TRBD1. The ends lost 5 bases at V and 2 bases at J; junction bases unmatched: 10. The CDR3 spans 16 residues. Here the CDR3 reads CASSGPGTVLTDTQYF. The CDR3 bases are TGTGCCAGCAGTGGACCCGGGACAGTTCTCACAGATACGCAGTATTTT.